The subject of this entry is one T cell receptor (beta chain). CDR3 length: 12 amino acids. Trimming took 3 bases from V and 5 from J, leaving 6 bases between them. These data are taken from a study of blood T cell repertoires in COVID-19. Turning to the study itself: There were acute and convalescent COVID-19 samples, and they came from the United States, Italy and Spain.

Here immunoSEQ multiplex PCR was the method, and the copy in TCRdb shows in-frame clones only, minus some. The sample lists some 54,000 clones, under 85% occurring once. This receptor was taken from a woman aged 60-75 years with acute or convalescent COVID-19. Material: peripheral blood. V is TRBV12-3 or TRBV12-4 and J is TRBJ2-3; tentative D call: TRBD2 (5 bases). CDR3 in amino acids: CASSFSGDTQYF. CDR3 DNA: TGTGCCAGCAGTTTCAGCGGAGATACGCAGTATTTT.